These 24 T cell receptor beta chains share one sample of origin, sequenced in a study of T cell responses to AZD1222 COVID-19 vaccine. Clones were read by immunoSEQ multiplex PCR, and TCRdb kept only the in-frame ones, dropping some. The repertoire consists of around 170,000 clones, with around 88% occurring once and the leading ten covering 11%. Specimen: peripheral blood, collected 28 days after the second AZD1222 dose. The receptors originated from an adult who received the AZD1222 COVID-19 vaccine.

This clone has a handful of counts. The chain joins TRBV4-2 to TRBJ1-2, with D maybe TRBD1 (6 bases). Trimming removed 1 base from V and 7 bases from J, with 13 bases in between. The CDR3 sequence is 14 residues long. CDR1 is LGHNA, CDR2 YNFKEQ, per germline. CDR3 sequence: CASSQGAGEGGYTF. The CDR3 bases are TGTGCCAGCAGCCAAGGTGCAGGGGAGGGTGGCTACACCTTC.

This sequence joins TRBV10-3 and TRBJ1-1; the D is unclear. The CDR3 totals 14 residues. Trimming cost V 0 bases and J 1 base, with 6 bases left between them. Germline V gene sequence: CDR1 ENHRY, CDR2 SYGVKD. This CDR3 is CAISESLGNTEAFF. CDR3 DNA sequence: TGTGCCATCAGTGAGTCGTTAGGGAACACTGAAGCTTTCTTT.

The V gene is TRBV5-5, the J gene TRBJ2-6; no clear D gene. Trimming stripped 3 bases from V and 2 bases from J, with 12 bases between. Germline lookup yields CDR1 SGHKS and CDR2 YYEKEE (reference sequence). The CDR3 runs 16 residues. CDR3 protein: CASSSDGRPGANVLTF. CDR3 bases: TGTGCCAGCAGCTCGGACGGTCGCCCTGGGGCCAACGTCCTGACTTTC.

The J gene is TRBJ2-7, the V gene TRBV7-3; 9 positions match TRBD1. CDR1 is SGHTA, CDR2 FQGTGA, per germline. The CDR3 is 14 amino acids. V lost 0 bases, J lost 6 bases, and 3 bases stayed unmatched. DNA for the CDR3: TGTGCCAGCAGCTTAACGGGACAGGGCCGCGAGCAGTACTTC. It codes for CASSLTGQGREQYF.

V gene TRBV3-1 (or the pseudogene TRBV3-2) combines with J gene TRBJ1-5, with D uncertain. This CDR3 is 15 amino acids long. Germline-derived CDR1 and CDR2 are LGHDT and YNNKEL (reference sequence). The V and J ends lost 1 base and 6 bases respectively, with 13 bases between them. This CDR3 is CASSQGQHLGQPQHF. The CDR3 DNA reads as TGTGCCAGCAGCCAAGGGCAGCACCTTGGTCAGCCCCAGCATTTT.

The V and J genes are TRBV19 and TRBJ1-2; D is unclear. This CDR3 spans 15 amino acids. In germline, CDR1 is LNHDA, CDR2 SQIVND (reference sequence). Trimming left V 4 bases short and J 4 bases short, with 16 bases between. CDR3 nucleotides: TGTGCCAGTAGTAGTTCTGAGGGAAGAGGCTATGGCTACACCTTC. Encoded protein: CASSSSEGRGYGYTF.

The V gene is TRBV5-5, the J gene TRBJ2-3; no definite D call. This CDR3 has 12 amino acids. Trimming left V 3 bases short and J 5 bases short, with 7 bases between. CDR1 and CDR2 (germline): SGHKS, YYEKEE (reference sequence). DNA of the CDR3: TGTGCCAGCAGCTGGCGTGGAGATACGCAGTATTTT. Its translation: CASSWRGDTQYF.

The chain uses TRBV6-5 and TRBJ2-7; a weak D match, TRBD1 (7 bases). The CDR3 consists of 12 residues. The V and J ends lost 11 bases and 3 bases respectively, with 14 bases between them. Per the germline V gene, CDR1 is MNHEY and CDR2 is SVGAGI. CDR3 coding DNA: TGTGCCTCCCGCAGGGGGGTCTACGAGCAGTACTTC. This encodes CASRRGVYEQYF.

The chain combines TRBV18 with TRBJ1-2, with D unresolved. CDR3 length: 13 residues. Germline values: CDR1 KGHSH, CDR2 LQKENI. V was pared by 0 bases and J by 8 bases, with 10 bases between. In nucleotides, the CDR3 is TGTGCCAGCTCACCACCTATCGAGGCGGGCTACACCTTC. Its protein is CASSPPIEAGYTF.

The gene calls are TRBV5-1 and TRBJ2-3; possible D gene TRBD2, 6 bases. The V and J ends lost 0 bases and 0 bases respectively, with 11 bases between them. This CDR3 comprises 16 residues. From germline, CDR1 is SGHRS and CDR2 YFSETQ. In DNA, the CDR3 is TGCGCCAGCAGCTTGGAGGGACTTTCTAGCACAGATACGCAGTATTTT. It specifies CASSLEGLSSTDTQYF.

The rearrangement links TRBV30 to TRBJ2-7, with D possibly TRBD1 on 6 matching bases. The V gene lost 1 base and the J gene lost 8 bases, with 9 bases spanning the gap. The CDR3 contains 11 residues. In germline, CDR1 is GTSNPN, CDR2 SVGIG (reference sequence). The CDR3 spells CAWSGQEKQYF. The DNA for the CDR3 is TGTGCCTGGAGTGGACAGGAAAAGCAGTACTTC.

The CDR3 loop reads CAWSETGPTKAFF. CDR3 coding DNA: TGTGCCTGGAGTGAAACAGGACCAACTAAAGCTTTCTTT. The chain links TRBV30 to TRBJ1-1, with D perhaps TRBD1 (5 bases). This CDR3 is 13 amino acids long. Per the germline V gene, CDR1 is GTSNPN and CDR2 is SVGIG (reference sequence). V was clipped by 1 base and J by 9 bases, with 15 bases between them.

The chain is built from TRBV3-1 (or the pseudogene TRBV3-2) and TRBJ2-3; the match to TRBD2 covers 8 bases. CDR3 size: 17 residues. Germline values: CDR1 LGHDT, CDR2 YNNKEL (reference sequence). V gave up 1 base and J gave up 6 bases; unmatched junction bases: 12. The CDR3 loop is CASSQAGTGLGSDTQYF. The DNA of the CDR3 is TGTGCCAGCAGCCAAGCTGGAACGGGACTAGGAAGCGATACGCAGTATTTT.

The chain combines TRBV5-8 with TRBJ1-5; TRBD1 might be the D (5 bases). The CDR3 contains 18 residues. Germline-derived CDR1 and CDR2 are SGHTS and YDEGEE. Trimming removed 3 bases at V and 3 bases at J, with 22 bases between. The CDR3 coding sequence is TGTGCCAGCAGCTGGGGCGGACTAGGGACTGGCCTCAATCAGCCCCAGCATTTT. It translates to CASSWGGLGTGLNQPQHF. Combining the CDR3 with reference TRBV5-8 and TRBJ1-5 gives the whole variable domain EAGVTQSPTHLIKTRGQQATLRCSPISGHTSVYWYQQALGLGLQFLLWYDEGEERNRGNFPPRFSGRQFPNYSSELNVNALELEDSALYLCASSWGGLGTGLNQPQHFGDGTRLSIL.

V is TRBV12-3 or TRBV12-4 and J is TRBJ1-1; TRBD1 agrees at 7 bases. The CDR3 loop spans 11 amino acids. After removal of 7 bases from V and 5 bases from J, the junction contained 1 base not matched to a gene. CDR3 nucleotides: TGTGCCAGCACGACAGGGACTGAAGCTTTCTTT. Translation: CASTTGTEAFF.

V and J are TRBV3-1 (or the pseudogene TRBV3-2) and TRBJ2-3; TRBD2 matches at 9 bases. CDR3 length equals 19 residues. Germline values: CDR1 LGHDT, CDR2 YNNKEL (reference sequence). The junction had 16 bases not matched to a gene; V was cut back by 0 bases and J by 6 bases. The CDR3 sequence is CASSQDSPGLAGSWDTQYF. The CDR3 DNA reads TGTGCCAGCAGCCAAGACTCCCCCGGGCTAGCGGGGTCTTGGGATACGCAGTATTTT.

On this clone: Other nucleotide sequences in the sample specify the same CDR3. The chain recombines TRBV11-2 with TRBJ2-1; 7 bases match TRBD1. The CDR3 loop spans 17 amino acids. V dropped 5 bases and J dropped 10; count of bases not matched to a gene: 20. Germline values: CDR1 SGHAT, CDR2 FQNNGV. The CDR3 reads CASSGPTNRGRVHEQFF. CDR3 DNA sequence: TGTGCCAGCAGCGGTCCCACCAACAGGGGACGCGTACACGAGCAGTTCTTC.

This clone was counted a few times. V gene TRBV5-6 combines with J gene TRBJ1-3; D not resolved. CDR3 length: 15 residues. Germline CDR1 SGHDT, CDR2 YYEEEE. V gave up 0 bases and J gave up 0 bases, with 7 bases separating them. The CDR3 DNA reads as TGTGCCAGCAGCTTGGCCACTCGCTCTGGAAACACCATATATTTT. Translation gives CASSLATRSGNTIYF.

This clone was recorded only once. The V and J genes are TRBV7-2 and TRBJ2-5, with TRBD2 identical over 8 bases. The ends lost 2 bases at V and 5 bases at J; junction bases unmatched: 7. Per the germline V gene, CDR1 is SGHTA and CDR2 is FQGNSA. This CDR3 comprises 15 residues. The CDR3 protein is CASSLFPTSVETQYF. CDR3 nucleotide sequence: TGTGCCAGCAGCTTATTTCCGACTAGCGTGGAGACCCAGTACTTC.

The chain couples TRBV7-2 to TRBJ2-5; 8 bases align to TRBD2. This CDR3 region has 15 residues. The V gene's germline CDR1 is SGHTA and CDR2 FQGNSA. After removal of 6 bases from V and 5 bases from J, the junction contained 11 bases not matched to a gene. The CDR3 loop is CASRDQRGPRETQYF. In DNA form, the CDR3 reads TGTGCCAGCAGGGACCAGCGGGGGCCCCGGGAGACCCAGTACTTC. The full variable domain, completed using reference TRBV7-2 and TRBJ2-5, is GAGVSQSPSNKVTEKGKDVELRCDPISGHTALYWYRQSLGQGLEFLIYFQGNSAPDKSGLPSDRFSAERTGGSVSTLTIQRTQQEDSAVYLCASRDQRGPRETQYFGPGTRLLVL.

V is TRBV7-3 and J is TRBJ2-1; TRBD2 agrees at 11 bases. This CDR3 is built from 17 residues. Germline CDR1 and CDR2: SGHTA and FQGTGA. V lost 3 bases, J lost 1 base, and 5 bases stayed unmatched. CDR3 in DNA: TGTGCCAGCAGCTTCGGGACTAGCGGACAATCCTACAATGAGCAGTTCTTC. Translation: CASSFGTSGQSYNEQFF.

This CDR3 reads CASRGETGPSSYGYTF. The CDR3 DNA reads as TGCGCCAGCAGGGGGGAAACAGGGCCCTCCTCCTATGGCTACACCTTC. The chain joins TRBV4-1 to TRBJ1-2; D might be TRBD1 (6 bases). The germline gives CDR1 MGHRA, CDR2 YSYEKL. The CDR3 is 16 residues long. V was clipped by 6 bases and J by 4 bases, with 21 bases between them.

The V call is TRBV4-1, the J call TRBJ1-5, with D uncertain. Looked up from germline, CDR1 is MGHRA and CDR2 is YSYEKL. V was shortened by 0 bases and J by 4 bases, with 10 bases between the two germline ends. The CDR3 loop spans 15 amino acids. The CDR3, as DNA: TGCGCCAGCAGCCAAGAGGAATTACTGAATCAGCCCCAGCATTTT. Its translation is CASSQEELLNQPQHF.

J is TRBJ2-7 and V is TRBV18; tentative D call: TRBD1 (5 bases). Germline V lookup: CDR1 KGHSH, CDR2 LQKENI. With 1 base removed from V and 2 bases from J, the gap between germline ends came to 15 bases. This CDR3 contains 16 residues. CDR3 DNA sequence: TGTGCCAGCTCACCACAGGAGCAGGGCCTAACCTACGAGCAGTACTTC. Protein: CASSPQEQGLTYEQYF.